Shown below are 17 T cell receptor beta chains from a single sample sequenced in a study of T cells in Graves' hyperthyroidism and ophthalmopathy. Amplified regions were TCR beta CDR3 sequences from RNA transcripts. A first-round RT-PCR of the TCR CDR3 used the HTBI primer set. TCRdb redid the calling of the multiplex PCR reads with MiXCR, one entry per CDR3 protein. Seen here are hundreds of thousands of distinct CDR3 sequences, 25% to 30% observed once, and the top ten hold approximately 30%. Material: blood. The receptors shown here come from a man aged 35-49 years with Graves' hyperthyroidism that later progressed to Graves' ophthalmopathy.

The V and J genes are TRBV11-2 and TRBJ2-2; 8 bases align to TRBD1. Trimming at V came to 5 bases and at J to 1 base, leaving 6 bases not matched to a gene. CDR1 SGHAT and CDR2 FQNNGV come from the germline V gene. This CDR3 has 16 residues. CDR3 protein: CASSPDRVGNTGELFF. The CDR3 bases are TGTGCCAGCAGCCCGGACAGGGTAGGGAACACCGGGGAGCTGTTTTTT.

Ten or more counts support this clonotype. The chain couples TRBV10-3 to TRBJ2-7, with D perhaps given as TRBD1 or TRBD2 (5 bases each). Germline V gene sequence: CDR1 ENHRY, CDR2 SYGVKD. This CDR3 contains 14 residues. The CDR3 sequence: CAASPGDLSYEQYF. CDR3 coding DNA: TGTGCTGCTAGCCCCGGGGACCTCTCCTACGAGCAGTACTTC.

This clonotype was seen ten or more times. The V call is TRBV20-1, the J call TRBJ2-7, with 8 bases matching TRBD2. This CDR3 region has 14 residues. Germline V gene sequence: CDR1 DFQATT, CDR2 SNEGSKA (reference sequence). J was trimmed by 6 bases and V by 5 bases; bases with no gene match: 12. CDR3 nucleotide sequence: TGCAGTGCTGGGGGCACCCAACTAGCGGCCGAGCAGTACTTC. It specifies CSAGGTQLAAEQYF.

This chain links TRBV20-1 with TRBJ2-5, with 7 bases lining up with TRBD2. The CDR3 extends over 13 amino acids. V trimming: 3 bases; J trimming: 9 bases; junction bases outside the gene matches: 10. Germline assignment: CDR1 DFQATT and CDR2 SNEGSKA (reference sequence). The CDR3 protein is CSARREGAGAQYF. CDR3 coding DNA: TGCAGTGCTAGGAGGGAGGGCGCTGGGGCCCAGTACTTC.

This clonotype was counted ten times or more. The chain joins TRBV9 to TRBJ2-2; 12 nucleotides align to TRBD2. V dropped 4 bases and J dropped 5; count of bases not matched to a gene: 9. The CDR3 consists of 17 residues. Looked up from germline, CDR1 is SGDLS and CDR2 is YYNGEE. Here the CDR3 DNA reads TGTGCCAGCAGCAAGACTAGCGGGAGTGTGGGGACCGGGGAGCTGTTTTTT. Translated, it gives CASSKTSGSVGTGELFF.

This clonotype has at least ten counts. The rearrangement links TRBV29-1 to TRBJ2-2, with D hard to call. Trimming removed 8 bases from V and 2 bases from J, with 9 bases in between. The CDR3 is 12 amino acids. Per the germline V gene, CDR1 is SQVTM and CDR2 is ANQGSEA. CDR3 region: CSMRQNTGELFF. Written as DNA, the CDR3 is TGCAGCATGCGACAAAACACCGGGGAGCTGTTTTTT.

This clonotype was detected ten times or more. This chain connects TRBV12-3 or TRBV12-4 to TRBJ2-5, with a possible D match to TRBD1 (6 bases). The CDR3 has 14 amino acids. V shed 6 bases and J shed 3 bases, with 14 bases lying between them. In nucleotides, the CDR3 is TGTGCCAGCAGCCACGACAGGTTTGAAGAGACCCAGTACTTC. Its translation is CASSHDRFEETQYF.

The table lists this clonotype with many counts. Since a much larger clone is just one base distant, this may be a read error. The chain carries TRBV2 and TRBJ2-2; possibly TRBD1 for D (5 bases). The CDR3 is 15 amino acids. Germline V lookup: CDR1 SNHLY, CDR2 FYNNEI. CDR3 sequence (DNA): TGTGCCGGCAGTGAATGGGCAGGGTACACCGGGGAGCTGTTTTTT. Its translation is CAGSEWAGYTGELFF.

The chain couples TRBV29-1 to TRBJ1-1; possible D gene TRBD1, 5 bases. This CDR3 spans 13 amino acids. The germline V gene encodes CDR1 SQVTM and CDR2 ANQGSEA. Trimming removed 4 bases from V and 3 bases from J, with 12 bases in between. DNA of the CDR3: TGCAGCGTTGTGGGGGGTAGAGACACTGAAGCTTTCTTT. Encoded protein: CSVVGGRDTEAFF.

This clonotype was detected ten times or more. The V gene is TRBV5-1, the J gene TRBJ2-7, with no clear D. CDR3 size: 15 residues. CDR1 and CDR2 from the germline V gene are SGHRS and YFSETQ. The V gene lost 1 base and the J gene lost 3 bases, with 14 bases spanning the gap. CDR3 protein: CASSLISGFVYEQYF. As DNA, the CDR3 is TGCGCCAGCAGCTTGATTTCTGGGTTTGTCTACGAGCAGTACTTC.

This clonotype appeared many times. This sequence joins TRBV6-1 and TRBJ2-1; 10 nucleotides match TRBD2. The CDR3 extends over 16 amino acids. Per the germline V gene, CDR1 is MNHNS and CDR2 is SASEGT. Germline trimming cut 4 bases from V and 3 bases from J; bases unmatched to any gene: 6. Here the CDR3 DNA reads TGTGCCAGCAGTGTATGGACTAGCGGAAGCTACAATGAGCAGTTCTTC. It codes for CASSVWTSGSYNEQFF.

The rearrangement links TRBV6-1 to TRBJ2-6; D not resolved. The germline CDR1 and CDR2 sequences are MNHNS and SASEGT. The germline V and J ends were trimmed by 6 bases and 0 bases, with 12 bases remaining between them. The CDR3 runs 16 residues. The CDR3: CASRAVPSSGANVLTF. CDR3 coding DNA: TGTGCCAGCAGAGCCGTGCCTAGCTCTGGGGCCAACGTCCTGACTTTC.

CDR3 DNA: TGTGCCAGTAGCCCCCCTTCGACTGAAGCTTTCTTT. Translating gives CASSPPSTEAFF. This rearrangement joins TRBV19 to TRBJ1-1, with D uncertain. Germline lookup yields CDR1 LNHDA and CDR2 SQIVND (reference sequence). Trimming cost V 6 bases and J 5 bases, with 10 bases left between them. The length of the CDR3 is 12 residues.

The J gene is TRBJ2-7, the V gene TRBV12-3 or TRBV12-4; D is possibly TRBD1 (6 bases). The V end was cut by 1 base, the J end by 4 bases, with 17 bases between. CDR3 length equals 16 residues. CDR3 DNA sequence: TGTGCCAGCAGTTTAGGGACCACAGGGTTCCTGTACGAGCAGTACTTC. Encoded protein: CASSLGTTGFLYEQYF.

The genes are TRBV12-3 or TRBV12-4 and TRBJ2-5; 8 nucleotides line up with TRBD1. This CDR3 comprises 14 residues. Germline trimming cut 6 bases from V and 5 bases from J; bases unmatched to any gene: 8. CDR3 in amino acids: CASSDDRGEETQYF. CDR3 DNA sequence: TGTGCCAGCAGCGACGACAGGGGCGAGGAGACCCAGTACTTC.

The chain joins TRBV2 to TRBJ2-2, with 16 bases lining up with TRBD2. The germline gives CDR1 SNHLY, CDR2 FYNNEI. CDR3 length: 17 amino acids. Trimming removed 8 bases from V and 5 bases from J; junction bases left unmatched: 8. The CDR3 region has the DNA TGTGCCAGCCACGGGACTAGCGGGAGGGCCGGAACCGGGGAGCTGTTTTTT. Residues: CASHGTSGRAGTGELFF.

In its sample, this clonotype was seen many times. The chain carries TRBV20-1 and TRBJ2-7; TRBD2 matches at 9 bases. The CDR3 is made up of 13 amino acids. V was pared by 3 bases and J by 3 bases, with 3 bases of the junction left unmatched. CDR1 DFQATT and CDR2 SNEGSKA come from the germline V gene (reference sequence). The CDR3 nucleotides read TGCAGTGCTAGTTTTAGCGGGAGCTACGAGCAGTACTTC. It yields the protein CSASFSGSYEQYF.